This T cell receptor (beta chain) was recorded in a study of cytomegalovirus exposure and HLA in healthy donors. Study outcomes and limitations: The study designated 150 or so TCR beta chains cytomegalovirus-associated.

The PCR contained 60 Vbeta and 13 Jbeta primers. Profiled with immunoSEQ multiplex PCR; TCRdb holds only in-frame clones, not every one. The sample shows fewer than 200,000 clones, approximately 78% of them seen only once. Germline V gene data show CDR1 as GTSNPN and CDR2 as SVGIG (reference sequence). V shed 4 bases and J shed 11 bases, with 14 bases lying between them. This CDR3 is 11 amino acids long. With regard to this clone: Its specificity is not known.

J is TRBJ1-1 and V is TRBV30; a weak D match, TRBD1 (6 bases). The source material was PBMCs. This receptor was obtained from a girl between 2 and 10 years old in good health and CMV-seropositive. For the CDR3, the DNA is TGTGCCTGGATTCAAGGGGGGGCGGCTTTCTTT. Translated: CAWIQGGAAFF.